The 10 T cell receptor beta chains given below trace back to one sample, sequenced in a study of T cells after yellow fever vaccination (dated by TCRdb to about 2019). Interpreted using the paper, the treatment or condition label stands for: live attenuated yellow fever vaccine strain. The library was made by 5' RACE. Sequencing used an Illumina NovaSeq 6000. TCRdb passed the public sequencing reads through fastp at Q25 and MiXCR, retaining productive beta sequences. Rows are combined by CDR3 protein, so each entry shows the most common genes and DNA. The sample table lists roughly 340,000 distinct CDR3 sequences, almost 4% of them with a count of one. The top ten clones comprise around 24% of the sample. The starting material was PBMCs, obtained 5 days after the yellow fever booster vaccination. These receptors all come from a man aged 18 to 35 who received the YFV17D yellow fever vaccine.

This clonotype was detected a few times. The CDR3 is CASRVLGSSGNTIYF. CDR3 nucleotide sequence: TGTGCCAGCCGGGTATTGGGGTCCTCTGGAAACACCATATATTTT. The chain is built from TRBV6-5 and TRBJ1-3, with D unresolved. V shed 8 bases and J shed 0 bases, with 14 bases lying between them. The V gene's germline CDR1 is MNHEY and CDR2 SVGAGI. CDR3 length: 15 residues.

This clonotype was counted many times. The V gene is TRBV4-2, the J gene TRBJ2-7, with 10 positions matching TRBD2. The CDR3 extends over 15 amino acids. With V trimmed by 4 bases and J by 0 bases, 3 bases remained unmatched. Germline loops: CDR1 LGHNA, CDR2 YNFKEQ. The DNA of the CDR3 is TGTGCCAGCAGCCCCGAGCGGGGGGGCTCCTACGAGCAGTACTTC. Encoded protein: CASSPERGGSYEQYF.

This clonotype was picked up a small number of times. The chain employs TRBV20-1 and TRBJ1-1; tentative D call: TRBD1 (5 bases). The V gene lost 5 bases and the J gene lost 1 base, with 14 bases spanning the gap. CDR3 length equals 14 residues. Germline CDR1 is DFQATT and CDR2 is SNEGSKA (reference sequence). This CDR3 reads CSAASGRTNTEAFF. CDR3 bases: TGCAGTGCTGCTTCAGGGAGGACGAACACTGAAGCTTTCTTT.

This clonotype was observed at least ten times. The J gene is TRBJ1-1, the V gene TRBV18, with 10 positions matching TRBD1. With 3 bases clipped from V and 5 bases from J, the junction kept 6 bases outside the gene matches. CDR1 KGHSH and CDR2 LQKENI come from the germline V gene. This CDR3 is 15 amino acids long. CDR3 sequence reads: CASSPPDRGQTEAFF. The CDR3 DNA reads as TGTGCCAGCTCACCCCCTGACAGGGGGCAAACTGAAGCTTTCTTT.

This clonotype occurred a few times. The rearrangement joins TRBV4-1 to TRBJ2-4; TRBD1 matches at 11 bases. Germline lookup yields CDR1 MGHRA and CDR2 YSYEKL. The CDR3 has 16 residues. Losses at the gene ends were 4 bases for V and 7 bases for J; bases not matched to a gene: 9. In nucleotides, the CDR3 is TGCGCCAGCAGCCGAGTGCCGGGGACAGGGGGGAACATTCAGTACTTC. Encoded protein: CASSRVPGTGGNIQYF.

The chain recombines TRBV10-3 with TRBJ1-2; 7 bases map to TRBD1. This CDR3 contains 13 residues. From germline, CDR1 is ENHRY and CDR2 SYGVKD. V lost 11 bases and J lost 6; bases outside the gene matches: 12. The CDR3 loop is CAAAGTAEDGYTF. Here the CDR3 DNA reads TGTGCCGCGGCCGGGACAGCGGAGGATGGCTACACCTTC.

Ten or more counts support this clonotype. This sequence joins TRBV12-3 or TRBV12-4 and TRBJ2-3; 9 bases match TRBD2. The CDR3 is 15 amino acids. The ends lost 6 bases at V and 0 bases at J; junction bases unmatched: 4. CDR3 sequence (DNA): TGTGCCAGCAGACGCGGGGGGGCCAGCACAGATACGCAGTATTTT. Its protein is CASRRGGASTDTQYF.

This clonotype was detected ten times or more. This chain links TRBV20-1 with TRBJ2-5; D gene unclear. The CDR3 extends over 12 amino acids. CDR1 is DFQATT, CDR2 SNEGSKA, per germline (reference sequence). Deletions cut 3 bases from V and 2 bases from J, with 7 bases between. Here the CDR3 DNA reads TGCAGTGCTAGGCCAGAGCAAGAGACCCAGTACTTC. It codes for CSARPEQETQYF.

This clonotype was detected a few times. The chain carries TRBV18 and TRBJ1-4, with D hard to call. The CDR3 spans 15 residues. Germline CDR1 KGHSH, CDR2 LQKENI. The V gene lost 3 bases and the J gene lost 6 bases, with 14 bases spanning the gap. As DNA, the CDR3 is TGTGCCAGCTCACCGGTCGGTGGCCGGGATGAAAAACTGTTTTTT. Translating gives CASSPVGGRDEKLFF.

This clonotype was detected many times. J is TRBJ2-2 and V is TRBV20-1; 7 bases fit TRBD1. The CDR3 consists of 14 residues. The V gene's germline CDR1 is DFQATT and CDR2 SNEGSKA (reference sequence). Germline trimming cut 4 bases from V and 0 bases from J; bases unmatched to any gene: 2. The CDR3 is CSATGTANTGELFF. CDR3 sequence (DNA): TGCAGTGCTACCGGGACAGCGAACACCGGGGAGCTGTTTTTT.